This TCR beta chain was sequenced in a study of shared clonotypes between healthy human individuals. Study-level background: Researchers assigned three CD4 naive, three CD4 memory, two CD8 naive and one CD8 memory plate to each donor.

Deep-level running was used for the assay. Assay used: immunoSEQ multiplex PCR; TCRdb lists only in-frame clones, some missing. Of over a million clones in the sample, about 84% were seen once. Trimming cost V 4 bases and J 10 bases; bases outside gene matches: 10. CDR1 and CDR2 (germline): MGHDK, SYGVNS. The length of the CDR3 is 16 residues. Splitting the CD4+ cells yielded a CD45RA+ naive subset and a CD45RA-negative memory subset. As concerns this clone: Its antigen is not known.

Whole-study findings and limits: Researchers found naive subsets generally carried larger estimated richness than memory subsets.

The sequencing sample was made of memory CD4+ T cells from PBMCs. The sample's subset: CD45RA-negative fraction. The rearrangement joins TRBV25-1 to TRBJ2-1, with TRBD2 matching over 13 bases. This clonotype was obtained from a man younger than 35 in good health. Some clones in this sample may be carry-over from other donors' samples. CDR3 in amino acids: CASSGRTSGSFDEQFF. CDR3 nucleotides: TGTGCCAGCAGTGGAAGGACTAGCGGGAGCTTCGACGAGCAGTTCTTC.